This passage covers 21 T cell receptor beta chains from one sample sequenced in a study of identical twins. One entry per CDR3 protein, called by TCRdb with MiXCR from the 5' RACE reads. The data hold approximately 190,000 distinct CDR3 sequences, with approximately 15% observed a single time. The same specimen was also included in a second study, on T cells expressing NK-cell markers.

The sample consisted of CD8+ T cells sorted from blood. The receptor source for this set is a woman aged 18-29 years in good health.

This clonotype occurred many times. This rearrangement joins TRBV5-1 to TRBJ1-1; 7 positions agree with TRBD1. The trim removed 1 base at V and 4 bases at J, leaving 4 bases unmatched. Germline CDR1 is SGHRS and CDR2 is YFSETQ. There are 14 residues in the CDR3. The chain's CDR3 is CASSLRGGGTEAFF. DNA of the CDR3: TGCGCCAGCAGCTTGAGAGGGGGCGGCACTGAAGCTTTCTTT. The full variable domain, in which reference TRBV5-1 and TRBJ1-1 provide the parts outside the CDR3, is KAGVTQTPRYLIKTRGQQVTLSCSPISGHRSVSWYQQTPGQGLQFLFEYFSETQRNKGNFPGRFSGRQFSNSRSEMNVSTLELGDSALYLCASSLRGGGTEAFFGQGTRLTVV.

The chain is built from TRBV6-2 or TRBV6-3 and TRBJ2-7, with D maybe TRBD1 (5 bases). Per germline, CDR1 MNHEY and CDR2 SVGEGT. This CDR3 spans 12 amino acids. V was cut by 5 bases and J by 2 bases, with 7 bases left in between. CDR3 in amino acids: CASSDRTYEQYF. The CDR3 nucleotides read TGTGCCAGCAGTGACAGAACCTACGAGCAGTACTTC.

The gene calls are TRBV11-2 and TRBJ2-1, with D unclear. The CDR3 runs to 15 residues. Trimming pared 5 bases from V and 6 bases from J, leaving 17 bases between. Germline loops: CDR1 SGHAT, CDR2 FQNNGV. In DNA form, the CDR3 reads TGTGCCAGCAGCACTGCGGTGCGGCGGAGCAATGAGCAGTTCTTC. Its translation: CASSTAVRRSNEQFF.

The chain employs TRBV4-1 and TRBJ2-7; tentatively, D is TRBD1 (6 bases). The CDR3 contains 15 residues. Trimming stripped 4 bases from V and 2 bases from J, with 15 bases between. The germline V gene has CDR1 MGHRA and CDR2 YSYEKL. Here the CDR3 reads CASSPLQGRAYEQYF. For the CDR3, the DNA is TGCGCCAGCAGCCCGCTCCAGGGGCGAGCCTACGAGCAGTACTTC.

The chain combines TRBV27 with TRBJ2-1, with 7 bases matching TRBD1. Trimming took 6 bases from V and 4 from J; bases not matched to a gene: 15. The CDR3 is 17 amino acids. Germline values: CDR1 MNHEY, CDR2 SMNVEV (reference sequence). CDR3 loop: CASRLTGAGEFYNEQFF. The CDR3 DNA reads TGTGCCAGCAGACTTACAGGGGCCGGCGAATTTTACAATGAGCAGTTCTTC.

In this sample, this clonotype turned up a few times. The gene calls are TRBV6-2 or TRBV6-3 and TRBJ2-7, with 7 bases that match TRBD1. CDR1 is MNHEY, CDR2 SVGEGT, per germline. V was clipped by 0 bases and J by 0 bases; unmatched bases: 5. CDR3 length: 16 residues. The CDR3 sequence is CASSYSDRRSSYEQYF. The CDR3 DNA sequence: TGTGCCAGCAGTTACTCGGACAGGCGTAGCTCCTACGAGCAGTACTTC.

The J gene is TRBJ2-1, the V gene TRBV10-1; 10 bases fit TRBD2. Germline CDR1 and CDR2: WNHNN and SYGVQD (reference sequence). V shed 0 bases, J shed 5 bases, and the junction held 4 bases outside the gene matches. The CDR3 extends over 16 amino acids. The CDR3 region is CASSESEAGGNNEQFF. The CDR3 DNA sequence: TGCGCCAGCAGTGAGTCGGAAGCGGGAGGGAACAATGAGCAGTTCTTC.

This rearrangement joins TRBV2 to TRBJ1-5; D is undetermined. This CDR3 region has 13 residues. V lost 7 bases, J lost 3 bases, and 10 bases lay in between. Germline V gene data show CDR1 as SNHLY and CDR2 as FYNNEI. CDR3 coding DNA: TGTGCCAGCACGAACCGATTCAATCAGCCCCAGCATTTT. Translating it yields CASTNRFNQPQHF.

This CDR3 reads CASSSTSGWTSGELFF. The CDR3 region has the DNA TGTGCCAGCAGCTCGACTAGCGGGTGGACCTCCGGGGAGCTGTTTTTT. The chain uses TRBV9 and TRBJ2-2; TRBD2 matches at 10 bases. Germline-derived CDR1 and CDR2 are SGDLS and YYNGEE. The CDR3 has 16 amino acids. Unmatched junction bases numbered 9, after V lost 4 bases and J lost 6 bases.

The chain joins TRBV29-1 to TRBJ2-3; the match to TRBD1 covers 7 bases. Germline V gene lookup returns CDR1 SQVTM and CDR2 ANQGSEA. The CDR3 is 13 residues long. Trimming removed 7 bases from V and 3 bases from J; junction bases left unmatched: 7. The DNA of the CDR3 is TGCAGCGCTGGACAGGAGACAACAGATACGCAGTATTTT. This sequence encodes CSAGQETTDTQYF.

This clonotype turned up a few times. The chain carries TRBV27 and TRBJ2-2; D may be TRBD2 (5 bases). The ends were cut back, 5 bases at V and 6 bases at J, with 10 bases in the middle. The CDR3 is 13 residues long. Germline values: CDR1 MNHEY, CDR2 SMNVEV (reference sequence). The CDR3 bases are TGTGCCAGCAGTATCACTAGTGCCGGGGAGCTGTTTTTT. Translated, it gives CASSITSAGELFF.

The rearrangement joins TRBV4-2 to TRBJ2-3, with a possible D match to TRBD1 (5 bases). CDR3 length: 16 amino acids. Germline values: CDR1 LGHNA, CDR2 YNFKEQ. The V gene lost 4 bases and the J gene lost 9 bases, with 23 bases spanning the gap. CDR3 in amino acids: CASSRKPRPRRGTQYF. The CDR3 DNA follows: TGTGCCAGCAGCCGAAAACCCCGGCCGAGAAGGGGCACGCAGTATTTT.

This clonotype was detected a few times. The rearrangement joins TRBV20-1 to TRBJ2-3; 8 positions agree with TRBD2. The V gene end was trimmed by 0 bases and the J gene end by 3 bases; junction bases not matched to a gene: 14. Germline-derived CDR1 and CDR2 are DFQATT and SNEGSKA (reference sequence). The CDR3 length is 18 residues. The CDR3 is CSARDLKRGITWTDTQYF. Here the CDR3 DNA reads TGCAGTGCTAGAGATCTGAAGCGGGGGATAACTTGGACAGATACGCAGTATTTT.

The chain carries TRBV20-1 and TRBJ2-5; TRBD2 matches at 9 bases. The germline CDR1 and CDR2 sequences are DFQATT and SNEGSKA (reference sequence). V was pared by 1 base and J by 0 bases, with 3 bases of the junction left unmatched. The CDR3 has 15 residues. The CDR3, as DNA: TGCAGTGCTAGAGGCGGGGGGGCCCACCAAGAGACCCAGTACTTC. Protein product: CSARGGGAHQETQYF.

This clonotype turned up a few times. The J gene is TRBJ2-3, the V gene TRBV3-1; 10 nucleotides align to TRBD2. This CDR3 has 16 amino acids. V lost 2 bases to trimming and J lost 3 bases; unmatched junction nucleotides: 5. Germline values: CDR1 LGHDT, CDR2 YNNKEL (reference sequence). CDR3 loop: CASSQLAGAGTDTQYF. DNA of the CDR3: TGTGCCAGCAGCCAACTAGCGGGAGCGGGAACAGATACGCAGTATTTT.

The rearrangement links TRBV27 to TRBJ2-1; 7 bases line up with TRBD2. The CDR3 covers 16 residues. V lost 6 bases and J lost 3; bases outside the gene matches: 11. From germline, CDR1 is MNHEY and CDR2 SMNVEV (reference sequence). The CDR3 loop reads CASSLIAGLGYNEQFF. Written as DNA, the CDR3 is TGTGCCAGCAGCCTTATAGCGGGCCTGGGCTACAATGAGCAGTTCTTC.

The chain employs TRBV6-1 and TRBJ1-2, with a tentative D call TRBD1 (5 bases). Germline V gene data show CDR1 as MNHNS and CDR2 as SASEGT. Deletions cut 3 bases from V and 3 bases from J, with 17 bases between. CDR3 length: 16 amino acids. CDR3 protein: CASSDLVGTVHYGYTF. The CDR3 DNA sequence: TGTGCCAGCAGTGACCTCGTGGGGACGGTGCACTATGGCTACACCTTC.

The chain recombines TRBV7-9 with TRBJ2-7, with 7 bases identical to TRBD1. The CDR3 contains 16 residues. V gave up 4 bases and J gave up 0 bases; unmatched junction bases: 9. The germline CDR1 and CDR2 sequences are SEHNR and FQNEAQ (reference sequence). CDR3: CASSSTGTVLSYEQYF. DNA of the CDR3: TGTGCCAGCAGCTCGACGGGGACAGTTCTCTCCTACGAGCAGTACTTC.

This clonotype showed up just a few times. CDR3 residues: CASSLGSLYEQYF. The CDR3 coding sequence is TGTGCCAGCAGTTTAGGTTCCTTATACGAGCAGTACTTC. This chain joins TRBV27 and TRBJ2-7; unclear D gene. The CDR3 loop spans 13 amino acids. Trimming took off 2 bases at V and 4 bases at J, with 9 bases between the two ends. Germline CDR1 MNHEY, CDR2 SMNVEV (reference sequence).

CDR3 in DNA: TGTGCCAGCAGTGAATATAAGCGAACCGGGGAGCTGTTTTTT. Protein: CASSEYKRTGELFF. The V call is TRBV25-1, the J call TRBJ2-2; the D is unclear. Trimming took off 0 bases at V and 5 bases at J, with 7 bases between the two ends. CDR1 is MGHDK, CDR2 SYGVNS, per germline. This CDR3 contains 14 residues.

This clonotype was observed a few times. The chain couples TRBV6-6 to TRBJ2-3; tentatively, D is TRBD2 (5 bases). V lost 4 bases, J lost 4 bases, and 9 bases lay in between. The CDR3 has 13 residues. In germline, CDR1 is MNHNY, CDR2 SVGAGI (reference sequence). The CDR3 region has the DNA TGTGCCAGCAGTTTTGGGAGTGCAGATACGCAGTATTTT. Its protein product is CASSFGSADTQYF.